The clone carrying this TCR beta chain was seen a handful of times. Its target is not known. The sample comes from a study of T-cell memory formation after mild COVID-19. Study-level results: Clones contracting day 15 to 85 were balanced CD4/CD8; later expanders leaned CD4+. Mainly in CM and EM were contracting CD4+ clones; CD8+ were in EMRA. Pre-infection memory showed some responding clones, and this suggested that cross-reactive memory joined.

The CDR3 length is 15 residues. Germline loops: CDR1 SGHAT, CDR2 FQNNGV. The V gene lost 2 bases and the J gene lost 6 bases, with 14 bases spanning the gap. Constant-segment-primed 5'RACE gave TCR alpha and TCR beta cDNA libraries with sample barcodes and UMIs. TCRdb processed the 5' RACE reads anew with MiXCR; each CDR3 protein has one entry. The sample lists more than 300,000 distinct CDR3 sequences, more than 13% occurring once. What was sequenced was PBMCs or a T cell subset sorted from them (not recorded which). The receptor comes from a man in his late teens or twenties who had mild COVID-19 (a few samples of this study predate the infection). Cell type and time point are not known. J is TRBJ2-4 and V is TRBV11-2; possibly TRBD1 for D (6 bases). For the CDR3, the DNA is TGTGCCAGCAGCTTACGACAGGAGGCGAGAAACATTCAGTACTTC. Amino acids: CASSLRQEARNIQYF. Complete variable domain (other parts from reference TRBV11-2 and TRBJ2-4): EAGVAQSPRYKIIEKRQSVAFWCNPISGHATLYWYQQILGQGPKLLIQFQNNGVVDDSQLPKDRFSAERLKGVDSTLKIQPAKLEDSAVYLCASSLRQEARNIQYFGAGTRLSVL.